This T cell receptor (beta chain) was sequenced for a study of blood T cell repertoires in COVID-19. Study context: The United States, Italy and Spain were the sources of the acute and convalescent COVID-19 samples. Nucleic acid was either cDNA or gDNA, and it came from T cells, B-cell-depleted T cells, or PBMCs.

This clone was recorded only once. In the original workflow: Amplification with reference gene primers provided the estimates of nucleated cell counts. The assay was immunoSEQ multiplex PCR, and TCRdb's table has in-frame clones only and misses some. That table supplies the V and J calls and clone size; D and trimming were determined from the DNA. Of some 250,000 clones listed, under 90% are singletons. From germline, CDR1 is SEHNR and CDR2 FQNEAQ (reference sequence). CDR3 size: 13 residues. V was cut by 5 bases and J by 7 bases, with 11 bases left in between. This chain joins TRBV7-9 and TRBJ2-2; D possibly corresponds to TRBD2 (5 bases). Material: peripheral blood. The clonotype was recovered from a woman younger than 35 with acute or convalescent COVID-19. The CDR3, as DNA: TGTGCCAGCAGCCGGACTTCGGGCGGGGAGCTGTTTTTT. Its protein product is CASSRTSGGELFF.